One sample yielded the 32 T cell receptor beta chains listed below, sequenced in a study of blood T cell repertoires in COVID-19. Data came from immunoSEQ multiplex PCR; TCRdb stores just in-frame clones and leaves some out. The sample has fewer than 350,000 clones, approximately 86% seen once. Sequencing was carried out using PBMCs or T cells enriched from blood (not recorded which). These TCRs come from a middle-aged woman with acute COVID-19.

V is TRBV4-3 and J is TRBJ1-1; the D is unclear. CDR1 and CDR2 from the germline V gene are LGHNA and YSLEER. The ends were cut back, 0 bases at V and 11 bases at J, with 19 bases in the middle. This CDR3 has 15 residues. The CDR3 nucleotides are TGCGCCAGCAGCCAAGAAATATCTGTCCGAACCCGGGCTTTCTTT. It translates to CASSQEISVRTRAFF.

The rearrangement joins TRBV6-1 to TRBJ1-2; TRBD1 matches 12 bases. This CDR3 comprises 18 residues. The ends lost 1 base at V and 3 bases at J; junction bases unmatched: 9. Germline CDR1 and CDR2: MNHNS and SASEGT. This chain's CDR3 is CASSEEWDRGPLHYGYTF. The CDR3 DNA reads TGTGCCAGCAGTGAAGAATGGGACAGGGGGCCTCTCCACTATGGCTACACCTTC.

The chain recombines TRBV28 with TRBJ2-5; TRBD2 is a possible D gene (6 bases). The V gene's germline CDR1 is MDHEN and CDR2 SYDVKM. V gave up 2 bases and J gave up 2 bases, with 18 bases separating them. This CDR3 has 17 amino acids. The CDR3 loop is CASSLNGRGVTQETQYF. The CDR3 region has the DNA TGTGCCAGCAGTTTAAACGGTCGCGGGGTCACACAAGAGACCCAGTACTTC.

The J gene is TRBJ1-1, the V gene TRBV15; tentatively, D is TRBD1 (6 bases). The CDR3 is 15 amino acids. The ends were cut back, 1 base at V and 1 base at J, with 10 bases in the middle. Germline V gene sequence: CDR1 LNHNV, CDR2 YYDKDF (reference sequence). The CDR3 DNA follows: TGTGCCACCAGCAGAGTCGACAGGAAGAACACTGAAGCTTTCTTT. It codes for CATSRVDRKNTEAFF.

This chain joins TRBV20-1 and TRBJ1-6; D gene uncertain. Trimming pared 3 bases from V and 8 bases from J, leaving 11 bases between. Germline V CDR1 and CDR2: DFQATT, SNEGSKA (reference sequence). The CDR3 runs 13 residues. The CDR3 coding sequence is TGCAGTGCTAGTTCCGGGAAAGATTCACCCCTCCACTTT. It yields the protein CSASSGKDSPLHF.

The chain employs TRBV4-2 and TRBJ2-5; tentatively, D is TRBD2 (6 bases). Per germline, CDR1 LGHNA and CDR2 YNFKEQ. The CDR3 runs to 16 residues. Trimming cost V 1 base and J 1 base, with 13 bases left between them. The CDR3 bases are TGTGCCAGCAGCCAAGGAGGCCTAGCGATCCAAGAGACCCAGTACTTC. It codes for CASSQGGLAIQETQYF.

The V gene is TRBV5-6, the J gene TRBJ2-5, with 8 bases fitting TRBD2. Germline CDR1 reads SGHDT; CDR2 reads YYEEEE. The CDR3 has 14 amino acids. Unmatched junction bases numbered 9, after V lost 4 bases and J lost 7 bases. This CDR3 is CASSREGGRGTQYF. As DNA, the CDR3 is TGTGCCAGCAGCCGGGAGGGAGGCAGAGGGACCCAGTACTTC.

J is TRBJ2-7 and V is TRBV4-3, with 7 bases that match TRBD1. Germline values: CDR1 LGHNA, CDR2 YSLEER. The V and J ends lost 4 bases and 1 base, in that order; junction bases with no gene match: 4. The CDR3 consists of 14 residues. CDR3 nucleotide sequence: TGCGCCAGCAGCCTCGGACAGGAGTCCTACGAGCAGTACTTC. Translated: CASSLGQESYEQYF.

The chain carries TRBV6-6 and TRBJ2-5, with a tentative D call TRBD1 (5 bases). Trimming removed 8 bases at V and 4 bases at J, with 20 bases between. The V gene's germline CDR1 is MNHNY and CDR2 SVGAGI (reference sequence). The CDR3 length is 15 residues. CDR3 in DNA: TGTGCCAGCGTAACGGCGATGGGGCGCGGAGAGACCCAGTACTTC. Translation gives CASVTAMGRGETQYF.

The V gene is TRBV20-1, the J gene TRBJ1-2; 8 nucleotides align to TRBD1. Germline V CDR1 and CDR2: DFQATT, SNEGSKA (reference sequence). The junction had 5 bases not matched to a gene; V was cut back by 8 bases and J by 6 bases. The CDR3 has 11 residues. CDR3 coding DNA: TGCAGTAACAGGGGGATCGATGGCTACACCTTC. Translating it yields CSNRGIDGYTF.

This chain links TRBV19 with TRBJ1-4; 9 nucleotides match TRBD1. Germline trimming cut 5 bases from V and 4 bases from J; bases unmatched to any gene: 8. Germline CDR1 LNHDA, CDR2 SQIVND (reference sequence). The CDR3 consists of 16 residues. CDR3 sequence: CASSPPGQGDNEKLFF. The CDR3 DNA reads as TGTGCCAGTAGTCCGCCGGGACAGGGTGATAATGAAAAACTGTTTTTT.

The V gene is TRBV7-2, the J gene TRBJ2-3; a possible D gene is TRBD1 (5 bases). CDR3 length: 14 residues. V lost 2 bases and J 2 bases, leaving 8 bases between the germline ends. Germline assignment: CDR1 SGHTA and CDR2 FQGNSA. The CDR3 DNA reads as TGTGCCAGCAGCTTAACAGGCACCACAGATACGCAGTATTTT. Protein product: CASSLTGTTDTQYF.

The rearrangement uses TRBV4-1 and TRBJ1-2; 8 nucleotides line up with TRBD1. With V trimmed by 0 bases and J by 4 bases, 7 bases remained unmatched. In germline, CDR1 is MGHRA, CDR2 YSYEKL. This CDR3 is built from 16 residues. The CDR3, as DNA: TGCGCCAGCAGCCAAGAACCGGGACAGGAAGGCTATGGCTACACCTTC. Translation: CASSQEPGQEGYGYTF.

The rearrangement uses TRBV4-3 and TRBJ2-3, with 13 bases fitting TRBD2. This CDR3 comprises 20 residues. Germline values: CDR1 LGHNA, CDR2 YSLEER. V lost 0 bases and J lost 3; bases outside the gene matches: 12. The CDR3: CASSQENRLAGGLATDTQYF. In DNA, the CDR3 is TGCGCCAGCAGCCAAGAGAACCGACTAGCGGGGGGCTTGGCGACAGATACGCAGTATTTT.

This clone was seen only a few times. The chain employs TRBV5-5 and TRBJ2-7, with D maybe TRBD2 (6 bases). The CDR3 consists of 15 residues. Germline CDR1 SGHKS, CDR2 YYEKEE (reference sequence). Trimming removed 2 bases at V and 4 bases at J, with 16 bases between. This CDR3 reads CASSFRVLSGYEQYF. CDR3 sequence (DNA): TGTGCCAGCAGCTTCCGCGTACTTAGCGGATACGAGCAGTACTTC.

This chain joins TRBV9 and TRBJ2-2; 7 bases are a match to TRBD2. CDR1 SGDLS and CDR2 YYNGEE come from the germline V gene. The ends lost 0 bases at V and 2 bases at J; junction bases unmatched: 4. This CDR3 contains 16 residues. The CDR3 region has the DNA TGTGCCAGCAGCGTAGCTCCTAGCGGAAACACCGGGGAGCTGTTTTTT. Its protein product is CASSVAPSGNTGELFF.

The CDR3 loop reads CASSVDRGSGNEQFF. The CDR3 nucleotides read TGTGCCAGCAGCGTCGACAGGGGGTCGGGCAATGAGCAGTTCTTC. J is TRBJ2-1 and V is TRBV7-2; 9 nucleotides match TRBD1. Germline trimming cut 5 bases from V and 6 bases from J; bases unmatched to any gene: 8. CDR3 size: 15 residues. The germline gives CDR1 SGHTA, CDR2 FQGNSA.

Concerning this clone: Other DNA sequences in the sample encode the same CDR3. V usage is TRBV29-1 and J usage is TRBJ1-1; 7 bases agree with TRBD1. Germline assignment: CDR1 SQVTM and CDR2 ANQGSEA. The V and J ends lost 5 bases and 4 bases, in that order; junction bases with no gene match: 7. The CDR3 has 13 residues. CDR3 sequence: CSVSGQLSTEAFF. In nucleotides, the CDR3 is TGCAGCGTTTCGGGACAGCTAAGCACTGAAGCTTTCTTT.

V gene TRBV27 combines with J gene TRBJ2-5, with unresolved D. The germline gives CDR1 MNHEY, CDR2 SMNVEV (reference sequence). This CDR3 comprises 13 residues. Trimming stripped 4 bases from V and 5 bases from J, with 11 bases between. The CDR3 nucleotides are TGTGCCAGCAGTTATTCGACTGGTGAGACCCAGTACTTC. It translates to CASSYSTGETQYF.

This clone was seen only a few times. The chain joins TRBV18 to TRBJ2-7, with TRBD1 matching 9 bases. The trim removed 2 bases at V and 2 bases at J, leaving 1 base unmatched. CDR1 KGHSH and CDR2 LQKENI come from the germline V gene. The CDR3 is made up of 14 amino acids. CDR3 loop: CASSPGTGTYEQYF. In nucleotides, the CDR3 is TGTGCCAGCTCACCAGGGACAGGGACCTACGAGCAGTACTTC.

This clone was seen only a few times. One end of the junction varies from germline; a read error may be responsible. The chain couples TRBV19 to TRBJ1-1; 7 nucleotides line up with TRBD1. The CDR3 totals 15 residues. Germline assignment: CDR1 LNHDA and CDR2 SQIVND (reference sequence). The CDR3 bases are TGTGCCAGTAGCGCCGAAACACAGGGGAACGCTGAAGCTTTCTTT. Its translation: CASSAETQGNAEAFF.

This clone has just a few counts. This chain connects TRBV4-3 to TRBJ2-1; 8 bases are a match to TRBD1. The CDR3 runs to 17 residues. Germline assignment: CDR1 LGHNA and CDR2 YSLEER. The junction had 12 bases not matched to a gene; V was cut back by 0 bases and J by 8 bases. For the CDR3, the DNA is TGCGCCAGCAGCCAAGATAGAGGGACAGGCCTTGAGGATGAGCAGTTCTTC. Translating gives CASSQDRGTGLEDEQFF.

The chain is built from TRBV24-1 and TRBJ2-1, with 15 bases aligning to TRBD2. Losses at the gene ends were 7 bases for V and 7 bases for J; bases not matched to a gene: 1. The CDR3 length is 14 residues. Germline CDR1 and CDR2: KGHDR and SFDVKD. CDR3 bases: TGTGCCACCAGGGGGACTAGCGGGAGGAATGAGCAGTTCTTC. It codes for CATRGTSGRNEQFF.

V is TRBV10-2 and J is TRBJ1-2, with 8 bases fitting TRBD1. Germline V lookup: CDR1 WSHSY, CDR2 SAAADI. Losses at the gene ends were 6 bases for V and 7 bases for J; bases not matched to a gene: 7. This CDR3 comprises 13 residues. The CDR3 sequence is CASSLRGQGGYTF. CDR3 nucleotide sequence: TGCGCCAGCAGCCTCAGGGGGCAGGGTGGCTACACCTTC.

The chain joins TRBV6-2 or TRBV6-3 to TRBJ1-5; D gene uncertain. Between the trimmed V and J ends, which lost 0 bases and 2 bases, there was a span of 11 bases. Germline V gene lookup returns CDR1 MNHEY and CDR2 SVGEGT. The CDR3 has 16 residues. The CDR3 bases are TGTGCCAGCAGTTACTCGACGACTTCGCGCAATCAGCCCCAGCATTTT. It specifies CASSYSTTSRNQPQHF.

This sequence joins TRBV5-1 and TRBJ1-4; 8 nucleotides agree with TRBD1. Germline-derived CDR1 and CDR2 are SGHRS and YFSETQ. CDR3 length: 14 residues. The V gene end was trimmed by 2 bases and the J gene end by 8 bases; junction bases not matched to a gene: 5. The CDR3, as DNA: TGCGCCAGCAGCTTCGGACAGGGATGGGAAAAACTGTTTTTT. Its translation is CASSFGQGWEKLFF.

The V call is TRBV6-2 or TRBV6-3, the J call TRBJ2-1; 11 nucleotides line up with TRBD2. Germline V gives CDR1 MNHEY, CDR2 SVGEGT. The trim removed 6 bases at V and 8 bases at J, leaving 12 bases unmatched. The CDR3 totals 16 residues. CDR3 nucleotide sequence: TGTGCCAGCAGCCTGACTAGCGGGGCCCTTAGGGATGAGCAGTTCTTC. As protein: CASSLTSGALRDEQFF.

The chain carries TRBV28 and TRBJ1-2; D gene ambiguous. Germline V CDR1 and CDR2: MDHEN, SYDVKM. Trimming removed 9 bases at V and 3 bases at J, with 5 bases between. The CDR3 consists of 10 residues. For the CDR3, the DNA is TGTGCCAGTCGGGACTATGGCTACACCTTC. Translated, it gives CASRDYGYTF.

This clone has a handful of counts. The chain recombines TRBV20-1 with TRBJ2-7; the D gene is possibly TRBD1 (6 bases). The CDR3 sequence is 11 residues long. V shed 5 bases and J shed 3 bases, with 8 bases lying between them. Germline-derived CDR1 and CDR2 are DFQATT and SNEGSKA (reference sequence). The DNA of the CDR3 is TGCAGTGCTCAAGGGGGCTACGAGCAGTACTTC. This gives the protein CSAQGGYEQYF.

J is TRBJ1-2 and V is TRBV4-3; 7 nucleotides agree with TRBD1. Per germline, CDR1 LGHNA and CDR2 YSLEER. The CDR3 spans 15 residues. Trimming removed 4 bases from V and 5 bases from J; junction bases left unmatched: 10. CDR3 sequence reads: CASSLRTGDGYGYTF. The CDR3 region has the DNA TGCGCCAGCAGCCTCCGTACAGGGGACGGGTATGGCTACACCTTC.

A single count supports this clone. The chain recombines TRBV3-1 (or the pseudogene TRBV3-2) with TRBJ2-1; TRBD2 matches at 11 bases. Looked up from germline, CDR1 is LGHDT and CDR2 is YNNKEL (reference sequence). The CDR3 has 15 residues. Germline trimming cut 4 bases from V and 4 bases from J; bases unmatched to any gene: 3. The CDR3, as DNA: TGTGCCAGCAGCCGTAGCGGGGGGGCTTACAATGAGCAGTTCTTC. This sequence encodes CASSRSGGAYNEQFF.

The V gene is TRBV6-6, the J gene TRBJ1-2; 8 nucleotides match TRBD1. After removal of 2 bases from V and 8 bases from J, the junction contained 7 bases not matched to a gene. The CDR3 spans 14 residues. CDR1 is MNHNY and CDR2 is SVGAGI in the germline V gene (reference sequence). CDR3 bases: TGTGCCAGCAGTTACGGGGACAGGCAGCGGGGCTACACCTTC. Its translation: CASSYGDRQRGYTF.